The rows below give T cell receptor beta chains drawn from one sample of a study of radiotherapy plus CTLA-4 blockade in lung cancer. TCRdb's table, derived via immunoSEQ multiplex PCR, lists solely in-frame clones and lacks some. The table has over 30,000 clones, just under 80% seen once. The sequenced sample was peripheral blood, obtained from a patient treated with radiotherapy plus ipilimumab. The origin of the receptors is a human donor with non-small cell lung cancer that progressed on radiotherapy plus ipilimumab. The CDR3 runs from the conserved cysteine through the conserved F or W. The D gene is left open where the match is weak. Expanded clones are given a class, and other clones once, few, many or no size at all.

d_call	v_call	clone_size	j_call	cdr3_nt	cdr3_aa
TRBD2	TRBV5-6	once	TRBJ2-5	TGTGCCAGCAGCGACGGGGGGGTCACTGTCCAAGAGACCCAGTACTTC	CASSDGGVTVQETQYF
NA	TRBV11-2	NA	TRBJ1-1	TGTGCCAGCAGCTTAGTCGTGGGAGGGGGCACTGAAGCTTTCTTT	CASSLVVGGGTEAFF
NA	TRBV4-3	NA	TRBJ2-3	TGCGCCAGCAGCCAAGATTCCGGGTTACACACAGATACGCAGTATTTT	CASSQDSGLHTDTQYF
NA	TRBV18	NA	TRBJ2-7	TGTGCCAGCTCCCCCAATCCCATTTACGAGCAGTACTTC	CASSPNPIYEQYF
TRBD2	TRBV6-1	NA	TRBJ2-3	TGTGCCAGCAGAGATAGCGGGAGCAGCACAGATACGCAGTATTTT	CASRDSGSSTDTQYF
NA	TRBV7-2	NA	TRBJ2-1	TGTGCCAGCAGCTTAGGGCCAGGTCAACAGCCTTACAATGAGCAGTTCTTC	CASSLGPGQQPYNEQFF
TRBD1	TRBV27	once	TRBJ1-1	TGTGCCAGCAGTTACCAGGGGGTTAGCGCTGAAGCTTTCTTT	CASSYQGVSAEAFF
NA	TRBV20-1	once	TRBJ1-1	TGCAGTGCTAGAGGCGGGGGTGAAGCTTTCTTT	CSARGGGEAFF
NA	TRBV4-3	NA	TRBJ1-4	TGCGCCAGCAGCCAAGGTATCGGGGGGCTGAGGGGAGGTGAAAAACTGTTTTTT	CASSQGIGGLRGGEKLFF
NA	TRBV7-2	NA	TRBJ2-7	TGTGCCAGCAGCCCCCATAAAGGGGCTGAGCAGTACTTC	CASSPHKGAEQYF
NA	TRBV5-1	NA	TRBJ1-2	TGCGCCAGCACCGCCTCGGCAGGGAACTATGGCTACACCTTC	CASTASAGNYGYTF
TRBD1	TRBV11-3	NA	TRBJ1-1	TGTGCCAGCAGCTTACCTAGGACAGGGGCTAACAGAGCTTTCTTT	CASSLPRTGANRAFF
NA	TRBV4-3	few	TRBJ2-2	TGCGCCAGCAGCCAAGCGTTTACAGAGAACACCGGGGAGCTGTTTTTT	CASSQAFTENTGELFF
NA	TRBV25-1	NA	TRBJ1-4	TGTGCCAGCAGCCGCGGTGGCGAAAAACTGTTTTTT	CASSRGGEKLFF
NA	TRBV2	NA	TRBJ2-3	TGTGCCAGCAGGGAGGATTATAGACTAGTCAATTTTGCAGATACGCAGTATTTT	CASREDYRLVNFADTQYF
TRBD2	TRBV11-2	few	TRBJ2-1	TGTGCCAGCAGCTTAGCGGGGGGGTACAATGAGCAGTTCTTC	CASSLAGGYNEQFF
NA	TRBV6-5	NA	TRBJ1-2	TGTGCCAGCAGTTACTCAACAGGCAGTAACTATGGCTACACCTTC	CASSYSTGSNYGYTF
NA	TRBV18	NA	TRBJ2-7	TGTGCCAGCTCACCCCAAACCTACGAGCAGTACTTC	CASSPQTYEQYF
TRBD1	TRBV9	NA	TRBJ2-1	TGTGCCAGCAGCGTCGGACAGGGGAGATTGAATGAGCAGTTCTTC	CASSVGQGRLNEQFF
TRBD1	TRBV7-6	NA	TRBJ2-7	TGTGCCAGCAGCGCCCGACAGGGGAGCGACGAGCAGTACTTC	CASSARQGSDEQYF
TRBD2	TRBV7-9	NA	TRBJ2-5	TGTGCCAGCAGCTTTGGGACGGGGGGGCTGGAGACCCAGTACTTC	CASSFGTGGLETQYF
NA	TRBV5-8	NA	TRBJ2-2	TGTGCCAGCAGCTTGGGTTTCTTGGGTTCGGCAGGGTCGTATGAGGAGCTGTTTTTT	CASSLGFLGSAGSYEELFF
NA	TRBV5-1	NA	TRBJ2-5	TGCGCCAGCAGCTTTGGTTCCGGGAACCAAGAGACCCAGTACTTC	CASSFGSGNQETQYF
TRBD1	TRBV5-3	NA	TRBJ2-7	TGTGCCAGAACCCCGGGGGGACAGGGGGCCCCCTACGAGCAGTACTTC	CARTPGGQGAPYEQYF
NA	TRBV18	once	TRBJ2-7	TGTGCCAGCTTAGGGGACACAGGACACTACGAGCAGTACTTC	CASLGDTGHYEQYF
NA	TRBV29-1	NA	TRBJ1-2	TGCAGCGTTGATGCGGGGCCAGAGGGTAACTATGGCTACACCTTC	CSVDAGPEGNYGYTF
NA	TRBV11-3	NA	TRBJ2-1	TGTGCCAGCAGCTTAAACACGAATCTCGAGCAGTTCTTC	CASSLNTNLEQFF